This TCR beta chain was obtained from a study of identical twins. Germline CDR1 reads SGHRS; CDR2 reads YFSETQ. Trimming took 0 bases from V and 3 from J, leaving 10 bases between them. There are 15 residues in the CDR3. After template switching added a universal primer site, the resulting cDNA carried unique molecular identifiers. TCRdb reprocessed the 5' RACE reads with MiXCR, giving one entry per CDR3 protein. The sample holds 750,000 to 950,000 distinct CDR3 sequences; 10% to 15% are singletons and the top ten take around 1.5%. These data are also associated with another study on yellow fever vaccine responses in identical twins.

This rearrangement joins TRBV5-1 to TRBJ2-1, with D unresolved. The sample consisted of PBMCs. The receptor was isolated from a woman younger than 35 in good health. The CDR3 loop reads CASSLGWGYYNEQFF. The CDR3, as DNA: TGCGCCAGCAGCTTGGGATGGGGTTACTACAATGAGCAGTTCTTC.